Reported below is one TCR beta chain. Its antigen is still unknown. 13 Jbeta primers and 60 Vbeta primers were used for the PCR. The table came from immunoSEQ multiplex PCR; TCRdb's copy has only in-frame clones and leaves some out. The sample records around 250,000 clones, 92% being singletons. This sample is part of a study of cytomegalovirus exposure and HLA in healthy donors. The study, taken as a whole, reports: 87-base-pair reads could not separate some V segments, including TRBV6-2 and TRBV6-3.

The CDR3 length is 16 residues. Germline lookup yields CDR1 MNHEY and CDR2 SMNVEV (reference sequence). Trimming at V came to 4 bases and at J to 4 bases, leaving 12 bases not matched to a gene. Each of the donors was a healthy bone marrow donor. The chain employs TRBV27 and TRBJ2-5; TRBD1 matches at 7 bases. Sequenced input: PBMCs. This receptor was taken from a girl between 2 and 10 years old in good health and CMV-seronegative. Here the CDR3 reads CASSYDRQGGIETQYF. CDR3 in DNA: TGTGCCAGCAGTTACGACCGACAGGGTGGCATAGAGACCCAGTACTTC.